The 21 T cell receptor beta chains below come from one sample, sequenced in a study of human T cells and chemical hapten exposure. Specified time point: pre-sensitization, week 0. The sample's treatment: therapeutic diphenylcyclopropenone sensitization with weekly scalp DPC. A single record per CDR3 protein comes from TCRdb applying MiXCR to the RACE reads. The table includes 270,000 or so distinct CDR3 sequences, 7.7% detected once. Specimen: whole blood, collected in connection with sensitization to the hapten diphenylcyclopropenone (DPC). These receptors were obtained from a man between 18 and 29 years old with alopecia areata. Some clones in this sample may be carry-over from other donors' samples.

This clonotype was picked up many times. The CDR3 DNA reads TGTGCCAGCAGTTTAACCCGGACAGGGAACTATGGCTACACCTTC. Translating gives CASSLTRTGNYGYTF. The V gene is TRBV27, the J gene TRBJ1-2; TRBD1 matches at 8 bases. Trimming took 2 bases from V and 2 from J; bases not matched to a gene: 4. From germline, CDR1 is MNHEY and CDR2 SMNVEV (reference sequence). The CDR3 has 15 amino acids.

The chain carries TRBV7-6 and TRBJ2-1; 9 positions agree with TRBD2. J lost 7 bases, V lost 5 bases, and 12 bases had no gene match. Germline CDR1 reads SGHVS; CDR2 reads FNYEAQ. The length of the CDR3 is 16 residues. In DNA, the CDR3 is TGTGCCAGCAGCAAATTTAGCGGGGGCGCTTCAAATGAGCAGTTCTTC. This encodes CASSKFSGGASNEQFF.

The V and J genes are TRBV7-2 and TRBJ2-3, with a tentative D call TRBD2 (5 bases). V lost 3 bases to trimming and J lost 7 bases, with 14 bases between them. In germline, CDR1 is SGHTA, CDR2 FQGNSA. The CDR3 covers 14 residues. Here the CDR3 reads CASSFRLLAYTQYF. CDR3 nucleotides: TGTGCCAGCAGCTTTCGCCTTCTAGCATATACGCAGTATTTT.

This clonotype showed up just a few times. This chain links TRBV15 with TRBJ1-4; no definite D call. From germline, CDR1 is LNHNV and CDR2 YYDKDF (reference sequence). V was trimmed by 0 bases and J by 6 bases, leaving 11 bases between them. The CDR3 covers 15 residues. This CDR3 is CATSRDPGDDEKLFF. CDR3 DNA sequence: TGTGCCACCAGCAGAGATCCGGGTGATGATGAAAAACTGTTTTTT.

V and J are TRBV28 and TRBJ1-1; D is ambiguous. The CDR3 sequence is 14 residues long. The V end was cut by 2 bases, the J end by 9 bases, with 16 bases between. From germline, CDR1 is MDHEN and CDR2 SYDVKM. The CDR3 region is CASSLAWGRRQAFF. CDR3 DNA sequence: TGTGCCAGCAGTTTAGCATGGGGTCGGCGGCAAGCTTTCTTT.

Only a few counts were recorded for this clonotype. The gene calls are TRBV4-2 and TRBJ2-6; D gene unclear. This CDR3 has 16 amino acids. Germline CDR1 reads LGHNA; CDR2 reads YNFKEQ. V was cut by 0 bases and J by 0 bases, with 6 bases left in between. CDR3 sequence (DNA): TGTGCCAGCAGCCAAGATCCGGTCTCTGGGGCCAACGTCCTGACTTTC. Its translation is CASSQDPVSGANVLTF.

Only a few counts were recorded for this clonotype. The chain uses TRBV7-9 and TRBJ2-7; D unclear. CDR3 size: 14 residues. The germline V and J ends were trimmed by 1 base and 1 base, with 8 bases remaining between them. Germline assignment: CDR1 SEHNR and CDR2 FQNEAQ (reference sequence). This CDR3 reads CASSLDSRSYEQYV. DNA for the CDR3: TGTGCCAGCAGCTTAGACAGCCGGTCCTACGAGCAGTACGTC.

This clonotype was found a few times. The chain uses TRBV7-2 and TRBJ2-6; D gene uncertain. Trimming cost V 5 bases and J 14 bases, with 13 bases left between them. CDR1 and CDR2 (germline): SGHTA, FQGNSA. This CDR3 comprises 12 residues. The DNA of the CDR3 is TGTGCCAGCAGCCTCGACCGCCACCTCCTGACTTTC. Translation gives CASSLDRHLLTF.

V and J are TRBV28 and TRBJ1-1, with D uncertain. CDR3 length: 12 residues. CDR1 is MDHEN, CDR2 SYDVKM, per germline. V gave up 2 bases and J gave up 10 bases, with 11 bases separating them. The CDR3 spells CASSLMAVAAFF. DNA of the CDR3: TGTGCCAGCAGTTTAATGGCTGTAGCAGCTTTCTTT.

The rearrangement links TRBV12-3 or TRBV12-4 to TRBJ2-2; 9 bases map to TRBD2. After removal of 9 bases from V and 1 base from J, the junction contained 12 bases not matched to a gene. The CDR3 has 17 amino acids. The DNA for the CDR3 is TGTGCCAGGTTCTCTAGCGGGGAGGTTGTGAACACCGGGGAGCTGTTTTTT. As protein: CARFSSGEVVNTGELFF.

J is TRBJ2-3 and V is TRBV4-2, with unresolved D. Trimming took off 1 base at V and 6 bases at J, with 14 bases between the two ends. Germline V CDR1 and CDR2: LGHNA, YNFKEQ. This CDR3 has 15 residues. This chain's CDR3 is CASSQGVTIWDTQYF. The CDR3 coding sequence is TGTGCCAGCAGCCAAGGCGTAACTATCTGGGATACGCAGTATTTT.

This clonotype was seen only a few times. The gene calls are TRBV29-1 and TRBJ2-3, with TRBD1 matching over 11 bases. This CDR3 is 15 amino acids long. Germline CDR1 SQVTM, CDR2 ANQGSEA. Trimming cost V 0 bases and J 6 bases; bases outside gene matches: 5. The CDR3 is CSVEDGTGGLDTQYF. Written as DNA, the CDR3 is TGCAGCGTTGAAGATGGGACAGGGGGTTTGGATACGCAGTATTTT.

This clonotype was detected only a few times. The V call is TRBV5-1, the J call TRBJ2-5; D is perhaps TRBD1 (6 bases). Germline V gene lookup returns CDR1 SGHRS and CDR2 YFSETQ. The length of the CDR3 is 15 residues. Trimming left V 4 bases short and J 5 bases short, with 18 bases between. The CDR3 is CASSEDSIRTETQYF. As DNA, the CDR3 is TGCGCCAGCAGCGAGGACAGTATTCGAACGGAGACCCAGTACTTC. Together with reference TRBV5-1 and TRBJ2-5, the CDR3 gives the full variable domain: KAGVTQTPRYLIKTRGQQVTLSCSPISGHRSVSWYQQTPGQGLQFLFEYFSETQRNKGNFPGRFSGRQFSNSRSEMNVSTLELGDSALYLCASSEDSIRTETQYFGPGTRLLVL.

This clonotype was seen a few times. This chain joins TRBV28 and TRBJ2-7; possible D gene TRBD1, 6 bases. Trimming stripped 7 bases from V and 1 base from J, with 14 bases between. This CDR3 has 14 residues. The germline V gene encodes CDR1 MDHEN and CDR2 SYDVKM. Here the CDR3 DNA reads TGTGCCAGCACCCCCGGGACATCTTCCTACGAGCAGTACTTC. It is translated as CASTPGTSSYEQYF.

This clonotype was seen many times. V is TRBV5-1 and J is TRBJ2-2, with 7 nucleotides matching TRBD1. After removal of 5 bases from V and 7 bases from J, the junction contained 11 bases not matched to a gene. Germline V CDR1 and CDR2: SGHRS, YFSETQ. There are 15 residues in the CDR3. CDR3 sequence reads: CASRYRQGEDGELFF. DNA for the CDR3: TGCGCCAGCAGATACCGACAGGGCGAGGACGGGGAGCTGTTTTTT.

The chain employs TRBV7-9 and TRBJ1-6, with unresolved D. V dropped 5 bases and J dropped 0 bases, with 14 bases sitting between them. CDR3 length equals 17 residues. The V gene's germline CDR1 is SEHNR and CDR2 FQNEAQ (reference sequence). This CDR3 is CASSQRTVSSYNSPLHF. The CDR3 DNA reads as TGTGCCAGCAGCCAGCGCACAGTGAGCTCCTATAATTCACCCCTCCACTTT.

J is TRBJ1-6 and V is TRBV7-3, with a tentative D call TRBD1 (5 bases). Germline lookup yields CDR1 SGHTA and CDR2 FQGTGA. Trimming shortened V by 8 bases and J by 8 bases, and 16 bases separated the two germline ends. CDR3 size: 14 residues. The CDR3 DNA sequence: TGTGCCAGCCGAGGTGGGGGTGAGGATTCACCCCTCCACTTT. It yields the protein CASRGGGEDSPLHF.

For this clonotype: At one end, the junction sequence differs from germline, possibly due to a read error. The J gene is TRBJ1-6, the V gene TRBV2, with TRBD1 as a possible D gene (6 bases). CDR3 size: 12 residues. The germline gives CDR1 SNHLY, CDR2 FYNNEI. CDR3 loop: CAGRGPRSPLHF. The CDR3 DNA reads as TGTGCCGGCAGGGGCCCGCGTTCACCCCTCCACTTT.

The table lists this clonotype with a few counts. This chain uses TRBV12-3 or TRBV12-4 with TRBJ2-5; D ambiguous. This CDR3 has 9 residues. V gave up 11 bases and J gave up 7 bases, with 8 bases separating them. CDR3 sequence (DNA): TGTGCCCCCTATGGGACCCAGTACTTC. Residues: CAPYGTQYF.

This clonotype was counted between two and nine times. This chain joins TRBV6-1 and TRBJ2-7; 7 bases match TRBD1. CDR1 and CDR2 (germline): MNHNS, SASEGT. Trimming took 3 bases from V and 6 from J; bases not matched to a gene: 8. This CDR3 has 14 amino acids. The CDR3 nucleotides are TGTGCCAGCAGTGAGCCGGGACAGAAGGCCGAGCAGTACGTC. Protein product: CASSEPGQKAEQYV.

This clonotype was detected many times. This chain joins TRBV12-3 or TRBV12-4 and TRBJ2-4; D is ambiguous. This CDR3 is 16 amino acids long. The V end was cut by 1 base, the J end by 0 bases, with 10 bases between. CDR3 region: CASSLEGTLAKNIQYF. In nucleotides, the CDR3 is TGTGCCAGCAGTTTAGAAGGAACCTTAGCCAAAAACATTCAGTACTTC.